This note documents a single T cell receptor beta chain sequence. This record belongs to a study of blood T cell repertoires in COVID-19. Study-wide context: Researchers got acute and convalescent COVID-19 samples from the United States, Italy and Spain.

As processed by the authors: Counts of nucleated cells, estimated from reference gene primer amplification, were obtained. Here immunoSEQ multiplex PCR was the method, and the copy in TCRdb shows in-frame clones only, minus some. D and trimming were read from the DNA, whereas the V and J calls and clone size are those reported in that table. The sample carries some 150,000 clones, approximately 85% recorded once. The length of the CDR3 is 13 residues. The ends were cut back, 2 bases at V and 5 bases at J, with 9 bases in the middle. Germline-derived CDR1 and CDR2 are LGHDT and YNNKEL (reference sequence). Patients from Seattle were sampled longitudinally, starting during active infection.

Specimen: peripheral blood. J is TRBJ1-2 and V is TRBV3-1 (or the pseudogene TRBV3-2), with D perhaps matching TRBD1 (6 bases). This clonotype was obtained from a woman aged 60-70 years with COVID-19, enrolled during active disease. The CDR3 DNA reads TGTGCCAGCAGCCAATGGCAGGGGTATGGCTACACCTTC. Its protein is CASSQWQGYGYTF.